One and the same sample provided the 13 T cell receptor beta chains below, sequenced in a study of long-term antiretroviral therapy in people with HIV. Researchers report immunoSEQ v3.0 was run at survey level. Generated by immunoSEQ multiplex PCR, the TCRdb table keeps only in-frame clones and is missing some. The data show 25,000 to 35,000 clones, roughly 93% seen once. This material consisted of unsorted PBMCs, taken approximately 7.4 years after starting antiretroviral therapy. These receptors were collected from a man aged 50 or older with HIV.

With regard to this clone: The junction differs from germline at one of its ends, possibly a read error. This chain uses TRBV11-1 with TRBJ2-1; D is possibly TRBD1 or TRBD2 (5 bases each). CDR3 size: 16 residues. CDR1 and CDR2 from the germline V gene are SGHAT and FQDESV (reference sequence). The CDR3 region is CASSSGALPSYDEQFF. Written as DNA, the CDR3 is TGTGCCAGCAGCTCCGGGGCCCTCCCATCCTACGATGAGCAGTTCTTC.

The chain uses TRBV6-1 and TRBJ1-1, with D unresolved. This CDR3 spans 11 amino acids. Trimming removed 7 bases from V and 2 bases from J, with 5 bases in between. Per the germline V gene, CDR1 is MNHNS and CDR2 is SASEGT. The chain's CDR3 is CASKGNTEAFF. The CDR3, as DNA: TGTGCCAGCAAAGGAAACACTGAAGCTTTCTTT.

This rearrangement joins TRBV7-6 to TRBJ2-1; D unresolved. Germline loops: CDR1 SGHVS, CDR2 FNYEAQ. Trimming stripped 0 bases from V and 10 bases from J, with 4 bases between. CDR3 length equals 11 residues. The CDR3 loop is CASSLADEQFF. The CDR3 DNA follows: TGTGCCAGCAGCTTAGCAGACGAGCAGTTCTTC.

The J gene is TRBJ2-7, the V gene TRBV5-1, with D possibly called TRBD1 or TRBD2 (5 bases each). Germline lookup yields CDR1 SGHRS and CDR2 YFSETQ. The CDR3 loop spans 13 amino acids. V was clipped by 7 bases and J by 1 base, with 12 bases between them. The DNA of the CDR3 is TGCGCCAGCCGCTATGGGGGATCCTACGAGCAGTACTTC. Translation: CASRYGGSYEQYF.

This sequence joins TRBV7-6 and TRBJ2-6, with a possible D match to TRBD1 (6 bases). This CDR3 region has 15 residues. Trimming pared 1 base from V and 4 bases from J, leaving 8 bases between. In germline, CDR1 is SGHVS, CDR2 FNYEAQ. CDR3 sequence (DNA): TGTGCCAGCAGCTTAGGGGGGCCAGGGGCCAACGTCCTGACTTTC. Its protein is CASSLGGPGANVLTF.

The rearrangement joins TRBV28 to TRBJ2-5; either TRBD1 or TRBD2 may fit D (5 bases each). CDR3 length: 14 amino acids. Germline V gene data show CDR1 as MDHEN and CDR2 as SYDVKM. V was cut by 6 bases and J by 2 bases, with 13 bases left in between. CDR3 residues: CASSWDRRQETQYF. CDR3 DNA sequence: TGTGCCAGCAGCTGGGACCGGAGACAAGAGACCCAGTACTTC.

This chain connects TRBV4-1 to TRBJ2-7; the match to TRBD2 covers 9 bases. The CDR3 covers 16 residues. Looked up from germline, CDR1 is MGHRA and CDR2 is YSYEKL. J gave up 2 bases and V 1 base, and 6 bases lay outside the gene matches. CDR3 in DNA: TGCGCCAGCAGCCAAGTCGTGCTAGCGGGGACCTACGAGCAGTACTTC. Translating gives CASSQVVLAGTYEQYF.

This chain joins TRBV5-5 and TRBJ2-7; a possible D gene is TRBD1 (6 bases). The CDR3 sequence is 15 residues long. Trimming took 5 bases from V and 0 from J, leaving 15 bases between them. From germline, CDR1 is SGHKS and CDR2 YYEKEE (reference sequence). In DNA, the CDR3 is TGTGCCAGCAGTCACAGGGCGCATAGCTCCTACGAGCAGTACTTC. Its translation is CASSHRAHSSYEQYF.

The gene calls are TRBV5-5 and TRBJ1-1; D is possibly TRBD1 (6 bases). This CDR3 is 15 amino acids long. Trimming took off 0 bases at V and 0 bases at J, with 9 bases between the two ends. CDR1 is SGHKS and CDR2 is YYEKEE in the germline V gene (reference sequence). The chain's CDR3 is CASSLVGGLNTEAFF. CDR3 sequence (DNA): TGTGCCAGCAGCTTGGTAGGGGGGTTGAACACTGAAGCTTTCTTT.

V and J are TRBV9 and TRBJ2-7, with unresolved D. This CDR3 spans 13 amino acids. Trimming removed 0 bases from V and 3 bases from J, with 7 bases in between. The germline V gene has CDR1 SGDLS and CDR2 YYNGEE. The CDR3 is CASSVEGDYEQYF. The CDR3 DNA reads TGTGCCAGCAGCGTAGAAGGCGACTACGAGCAGTACTTC.

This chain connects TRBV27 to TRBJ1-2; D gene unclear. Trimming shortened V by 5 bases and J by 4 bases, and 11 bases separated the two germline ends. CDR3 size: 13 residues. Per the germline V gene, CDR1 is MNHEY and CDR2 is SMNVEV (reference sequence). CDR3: CASSNPGGYGYTF. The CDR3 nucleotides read TGTGCCAGCAGTAACCCAGGAGGCTATGGCTACACCTTC.

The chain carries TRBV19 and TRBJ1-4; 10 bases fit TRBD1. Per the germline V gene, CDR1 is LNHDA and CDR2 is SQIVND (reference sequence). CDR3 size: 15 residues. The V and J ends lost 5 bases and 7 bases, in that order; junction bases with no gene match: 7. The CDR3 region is CASSSTGGVGEKLFF. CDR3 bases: TGTGCCAGTAGTTCGACAGGGGGCGTCGGTGAAAAACTGTTTTTT.

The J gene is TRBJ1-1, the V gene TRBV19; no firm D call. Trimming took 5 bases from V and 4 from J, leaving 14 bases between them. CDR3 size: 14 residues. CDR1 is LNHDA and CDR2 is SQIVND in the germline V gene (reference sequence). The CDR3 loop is CASSQSEFGTEAFF. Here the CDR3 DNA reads TGTGCCAGTAGTCAGAGTGAATTTGGCACTGAAGCTTTCTTT.